This T cell receptor beta chain was sequenced during a study of response to subunit inactivated influenza vaccine (dated by TCRdb to the late 2010s). A note on the overall study: Deep quantitative T cell receptor repertoire profiling was used in the study to track responses to a trivalent subunit inactivated influenza vaccine. Summary of the overall study and its limitations: The authors proposed that each seasonal influenza vaccination may bring in only a limited number of new T cells.

The germline ends are 11 bases apart after V is trimmed by 0 bases and J by 5 bases. From the cysteine up to the phenylalanine, the CDR3 has a length of 15 residues. Here the CDR3 DNA is all that survives: 45 bases in frame from base 1. CDR1 and CDR2 are read off the germline V gene as SGDLS and YYNGEE. The library relied on RT-PCR. The sample was run on an Illumina HiSeq 2500. TCRdb cleaned the public reads at Q25 with fastp, built clones with MiXCR and kept in-frame beta chains. Rows matching on CDR3 protein sequence are summarized as one entry with the most common DNA and genes. The sample table holds 530,000 or so distinct CDR3 sequences, of which 13% to 15% were seen once. Of the sample, 8.5% to 14% is held by the ten largest clones. Notes on this clonotype: It lacks a known antigen. The record has no base qualities; no much larger clone is one base away.

This material consisted of PBMCs from blood, taken 11 to 12 days after vaccination. The sequence joins TRBV9 to TRBJ2-2; a tentative D match to TRBD1 spans 6 bases. This clonotype was sampled from a man in his fifties who received an inactivated influenza vaccine. Donor details come from another sample of the same person, matched by shared clones. Read as DNA, the sequence is TGTGCCAGCAGCGTAGCAGGGGAATGGACCGGGGAGCTGTTTTTT. Its protein is CASSVAGEWTGELFF.